These 8 T cell receptor beta chains came from one sample sequenced in a study of shared clonotypes between healthy human individuals. The method was immunoSEQ multiplex PCR; TCRdb's version includes in-frame clones alone and lacks a portion of them. The table lists fewer than 200,000 clones, about 93% of them singletons. Sequences were obtained from naive CD4+ T cells sorted from blood. Subset noted: CD45RA+ positively selected. These receptors all come from a woman aged 25-40 years in good health.

The chain carries TRBV28 and TRBJ1-5; no firm D call. The CDR3 has 14 residues. Germline V gene data show CDR1 as MDHEN and CDR2 as SYDVKM. V was pared by 5 bases and J by 6 bases, with 14 bases between. The CDR3 is CASSLVPGFQPQHF. The CDR3 DNA is TGTGCCAGCAGTCTCGTCCCGGGCTTTCAGCCCCAGCATTTT.

This sequence joins TRBV7-9 and TRBJ2-5; 10 bases match TRBD1. Germline lookup yields CDR1 SEHNR and CDR2 FQNEAQ (reference sequence). With 3 bases clipped from V and 7 bases from J, the junction kept 5 bases outside the gene matches. The CDR3 has 14 residues. The CDR3 reads CASSLTGGVVTQYF. CDR3 DNA: TGTGCCAGCAGCTTGACAGGGGGCGTAGTGACCCAGTACTTC. The variable domain in full, with the rest retrieved from reference TRBV7-9 and TRBJ2-5, is DTGVSQNPRHKITKRGQNVTFRCDPISEHNRLYWYRQTLGQGPEFLTYFQNEAQLEKSRLLSDRFSAERPKGSFSTLEIQRTEQGDSAMYLCASSLTGGVVTQYFGPGTRLLVL.

The sample holds one count of this clone. CDR3 in amino acids: CATSRTSTYEQYF. Here the CDR3 DNA reads TGTGCCACCAGCAGAACTAGTACCTACGAGCAGTACTTC. The chain links TRBV15 to TRBJ2-7, with D tentatively TRBD2 (5 bases). CDR1 and CDR2 from the germline V gene are LNHNV and YYDKDF (reference sequence). This CDR3 is built from 13 residues. V was trimmed by 2 bases and J by 2 bases, leaving 7 bases between them.

The V call is TRBV19, the J call TRBJ1-4; 12 positions agree with TRBD1. V was clipped by 7 bases and J by 14 bases; unmatched bases: 11. There are 14 residues in the CDR3. From germline, CDR1 is LNHDA and CDR2 SQIVND (reference sequence). The CDR3 is CASTSPRDRGHLFF. The CDR3 DNA is TGTGCCAGTACCTCACCTCGGGACAGGGGGCACCTGTTTTTT.

The rearrangement uses TRBV6-5 and TRBJ2-7; TRBD1 is a possible D gene (5 bases). CDR3 size: 14 residues. CDR1 is MNHEY, CDR2 SVGAGI, per germline. Trimming cost V 8 bases and J 1 base, with 15 bases left between them. CDR3 nucleotide sequence: TGTGCCAGCTCCGAAGGGGCCAATTCCTACGAGCAGTACTTC. It yields the protein CASSEGANSYEQYF.

This clone was detected once. This chain connects TRBV28 to TRBJ1-4, with D perhaps matching TRBD1 (6 bases). Looked up from germline, CDR1 is MDHEN and CDR2 is SYDVKM. The ends were cut back, 8 bases at V and 7 bases at J, with 14 bases in the middle. The CDR3 has 13 amino acids. The chain's CDR3 is CASGGQNSEKLFF. CDR3 DNA: TGTGCCAGCGGGGGGCAGAACAGTGAAAAACTGTTTTTT.

The rearrangement joins TRBV7-8 to TRBJ1-5; D is perhaps TRBD1 (6 bases). Germline CDR1 and CDR2: SGHVS and FQNEAQ. The V end was cut by 5 bases, the J end by 3 bases, with 14 bases between. CDR3 length equals 15 residues. The CDR3 spells CASSLDSTINQPQHF. For the CDR3, the DNA is TGTGCCAGCAGCCTGGACAGTACCATCAATCAGCCCCAGCATTTT.

V usage is TRBV7-7 and J usage is TRBJ1-3, with D possibly matching TRBD1 (5 bases). Germline assignment: CDR1 SSHAT and CDR2 FNYEAQ (reference sequence). There are 15 residues in the CDR3. V lost 5 bases to trimming and J lost 4 bases, with 15 bases between them. The CDR3 sequence is CASSAGLGKGNTIYF. The CDR3 coding sequence is TGTGCCAGCAGCGCGGGACTCGGCAAGGGAAACACCATATATTTT.